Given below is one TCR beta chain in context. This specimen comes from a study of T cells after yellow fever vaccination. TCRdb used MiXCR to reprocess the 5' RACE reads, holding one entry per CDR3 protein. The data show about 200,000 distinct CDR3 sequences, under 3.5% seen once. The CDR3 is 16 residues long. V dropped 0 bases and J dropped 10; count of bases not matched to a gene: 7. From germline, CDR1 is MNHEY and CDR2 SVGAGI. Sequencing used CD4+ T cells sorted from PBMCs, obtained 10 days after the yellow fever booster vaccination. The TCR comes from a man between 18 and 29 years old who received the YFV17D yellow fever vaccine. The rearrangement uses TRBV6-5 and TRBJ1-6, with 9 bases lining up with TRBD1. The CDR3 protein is CASSYSGQGAGSPLHF. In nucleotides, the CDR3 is TGTGCCAGCAGTTACTCGGGACAGGGTGCGGGATCACCCCTCCACTTT.